This TCR beta chain was documented in a study of CD8+ T cells in alopecia areata. CDR1 SEHNR and CDR2 FQNEAQ come from the germline V gene (reference sequence). The CDR3 is 16 amino acids. V dropped 11 bases and J dropped 3 bases, with 23 bases sitting between them. Stated treatment: oral pan-JAK inhibitor, 5-10 mg twice daily. Samples from alopecia areata patients were lesional scalp punch biopsies and peripheral blood. Sequencing relied on a cDNA template that was reverse transcribed from extracted RNA. Assay used: immunoSEQ multiplex PCR; TCRdb lists only in-frame clones, some missing. The sample shows 150,000 to 200,000 clones, 50% to 70% of them seen only once. The table lists this clone with a few counts.

The input for sequencing was CD4+ T cells sorted from blood, taken at approximately week 50, from a patient treated with tofacitinib. The chain employs TRBV7-9 and TRBJ1-5; a weak D match, TRBD1 (6 bases). This receptor was identified in a human donor with alopecia areata. The CDR3 region has the DNA TGTGCCCGTCGGACAGTAGTACCGAAGCACAATCAGCCCCAGCATTTT. This encodes CARRTVVPKHNQPQHF. The full variable domain, completed using reference TRBV7-9 and TRBJ1-5, is DTGVSQNPRHKITKRGQNVTFRCDPISEHNRLYWYRQTLGQGPEFLTYFQNEAQLEKSRLLSDRFSAERPKGSFSTLEIQRTEQGDSAMYLCARRTVVPKHNQPQHFGDGTRLSIL.